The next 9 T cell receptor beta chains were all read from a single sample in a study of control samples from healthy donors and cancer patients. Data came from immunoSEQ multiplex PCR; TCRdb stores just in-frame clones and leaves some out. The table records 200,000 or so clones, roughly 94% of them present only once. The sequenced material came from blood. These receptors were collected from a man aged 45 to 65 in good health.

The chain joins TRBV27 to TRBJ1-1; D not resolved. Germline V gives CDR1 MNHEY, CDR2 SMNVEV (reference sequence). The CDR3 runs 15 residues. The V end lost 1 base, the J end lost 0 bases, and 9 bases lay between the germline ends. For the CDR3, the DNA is TGTGCCAGCAGTTTATGGGCAGACATGAACACTGAAGCTTTCTTT. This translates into CASSLWADMNTEAFF.

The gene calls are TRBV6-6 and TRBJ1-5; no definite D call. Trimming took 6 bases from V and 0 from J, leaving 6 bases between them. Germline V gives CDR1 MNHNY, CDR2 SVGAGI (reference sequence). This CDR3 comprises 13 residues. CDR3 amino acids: CASRGFSNQPQHF. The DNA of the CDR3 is TGTGCCAGCAGAGGATTTAGCAATCAGCCCCAGCATTTT.

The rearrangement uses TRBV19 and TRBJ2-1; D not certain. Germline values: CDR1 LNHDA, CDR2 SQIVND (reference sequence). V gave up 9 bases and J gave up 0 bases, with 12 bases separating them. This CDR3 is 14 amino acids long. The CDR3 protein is CASAKGSSYNEQFF. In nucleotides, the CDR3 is TGTGCCAGCGCTAAGGGAAGCTCCTACAATGAGCAGTTCTTC.

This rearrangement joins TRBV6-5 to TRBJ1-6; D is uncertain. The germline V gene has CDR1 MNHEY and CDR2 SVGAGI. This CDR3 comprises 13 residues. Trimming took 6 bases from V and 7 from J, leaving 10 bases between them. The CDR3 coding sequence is TGTGCCAGCAGGCTAGGGAAAAATTCACCCCTCCACTTT. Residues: CASRLGKNSPLHF.

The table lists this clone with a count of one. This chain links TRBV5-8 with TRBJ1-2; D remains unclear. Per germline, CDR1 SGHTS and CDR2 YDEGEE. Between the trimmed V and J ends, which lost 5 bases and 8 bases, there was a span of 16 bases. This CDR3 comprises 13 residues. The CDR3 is CASSLRSVVGYTF. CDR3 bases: TGTGCCAGCAGTCTCAGGTCCGTCGTGGGCTACACCTTC.

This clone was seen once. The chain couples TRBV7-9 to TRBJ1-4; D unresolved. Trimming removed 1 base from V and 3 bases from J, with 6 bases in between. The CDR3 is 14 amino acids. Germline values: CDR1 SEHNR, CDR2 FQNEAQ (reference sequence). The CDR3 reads CASSLGPPNEKLFF. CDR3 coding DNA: TGTGCCAGCAGCTTAGGTCCGCCTAATGAAAAACTGTTTTTT.

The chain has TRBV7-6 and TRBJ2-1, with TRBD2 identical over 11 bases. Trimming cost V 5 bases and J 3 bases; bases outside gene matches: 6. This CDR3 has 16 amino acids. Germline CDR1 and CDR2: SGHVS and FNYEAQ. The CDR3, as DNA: TGTGCCAGCAGCGGCGTACTAGCGGGGGTCTACAATGAGCAGTTCTTC. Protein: CASSGVLAGVYNEQFF.

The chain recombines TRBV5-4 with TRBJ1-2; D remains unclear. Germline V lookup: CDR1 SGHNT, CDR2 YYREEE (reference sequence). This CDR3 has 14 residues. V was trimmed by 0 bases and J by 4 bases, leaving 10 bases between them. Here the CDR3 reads CASSLGDFIYGYTF. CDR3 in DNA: TGTGCCAGCAGCTTGGGGGATTTTATCTATGGCTACACCTTC.

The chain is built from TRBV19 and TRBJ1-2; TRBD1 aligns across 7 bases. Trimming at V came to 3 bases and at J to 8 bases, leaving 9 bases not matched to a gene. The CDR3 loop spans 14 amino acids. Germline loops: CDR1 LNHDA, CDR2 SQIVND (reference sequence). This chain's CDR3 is CASSMEKGAGGYTF. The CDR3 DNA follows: TGTGCCAGTAGTATGGAAAAGGGGGCGGGCGGCTACACCTTC.